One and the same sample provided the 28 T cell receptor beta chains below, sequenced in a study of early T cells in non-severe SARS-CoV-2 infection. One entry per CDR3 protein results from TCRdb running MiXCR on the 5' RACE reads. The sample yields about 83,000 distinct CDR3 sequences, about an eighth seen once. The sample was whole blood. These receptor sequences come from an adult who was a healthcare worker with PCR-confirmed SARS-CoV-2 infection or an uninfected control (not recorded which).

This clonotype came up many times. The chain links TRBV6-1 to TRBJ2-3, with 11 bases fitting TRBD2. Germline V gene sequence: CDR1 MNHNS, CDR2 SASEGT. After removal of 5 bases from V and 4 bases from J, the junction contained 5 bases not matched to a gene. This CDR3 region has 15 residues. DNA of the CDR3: TGTGCCAGCAGTCATACTAGCGGGGGCCCAGATACGCAGTATTTT. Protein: CASSHTSGGPDTQYF.

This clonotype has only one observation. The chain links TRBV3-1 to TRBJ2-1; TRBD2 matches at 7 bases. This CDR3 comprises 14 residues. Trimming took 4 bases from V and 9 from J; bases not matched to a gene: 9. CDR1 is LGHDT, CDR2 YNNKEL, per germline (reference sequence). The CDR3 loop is CASSLGLRSGEQFF. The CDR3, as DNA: TGTGCCAGCAGCCTGGGACTACGCAGCGGTGAGCAGTTCTTC.

CDR3 residues: CASSIFGGPNEQFF. In DNA form, the CDR3 reads TGTGCCAGTAGTATCTTCGGGGGGCCCAATGAGCAGTTCTTC. The rearrangement links TRBV19 to TRBJ2-1; TRBD2 is a possible D gene (7 bases). Germline CDR1 LNHDA, CDR2 SQIVND (reference sequence). This CDR3 has 14 residues. V was clipped by 3 bases and J by 6 bases, with 12 bases between them.

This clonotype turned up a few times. The CDR3 nucleotides read TGCAGTGCTAGAGCCCCCCCGGCCCGGGGACCAGATACGCAGTATTTT. This gives the protein CSARAPPARGPDTQYF. The chain joins TRBV20-1 to TRBJ2-3, with D perhaps assigned TRBD1 or TRBD2 (5 bases each). Germline CDR1 and CDR2: DFQATT and SNEGSKA (reference sequence). V was shortened by 1 base and J by 4 bases, with 18 bases between the two germline ends. This CDR3 spans 16 amino acids.

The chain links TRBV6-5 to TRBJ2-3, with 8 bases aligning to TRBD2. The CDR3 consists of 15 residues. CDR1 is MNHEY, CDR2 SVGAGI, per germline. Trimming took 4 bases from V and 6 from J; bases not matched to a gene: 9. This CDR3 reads CASSSGLASTDTQYF. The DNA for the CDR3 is TGTGCCAGCAGTTCTGGACTAGCTTCCACGGATACGCAGTATTTT.

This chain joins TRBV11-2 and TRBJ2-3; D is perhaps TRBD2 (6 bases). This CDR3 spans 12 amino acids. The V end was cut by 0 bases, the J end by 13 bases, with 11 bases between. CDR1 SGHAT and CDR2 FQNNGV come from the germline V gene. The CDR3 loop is CASSLEGTREYF. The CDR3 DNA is TGTGCCAGCAGCTTAGAAGGGACTCGGGAGTATTTT.

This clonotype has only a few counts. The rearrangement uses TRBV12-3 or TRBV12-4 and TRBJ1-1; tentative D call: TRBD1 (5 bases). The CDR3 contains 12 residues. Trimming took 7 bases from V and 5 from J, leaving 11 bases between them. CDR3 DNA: TGTGCCAGCATGGGGGGAAAAACTGAAGCTTTCTTT. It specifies CASMGGKTEAFF.

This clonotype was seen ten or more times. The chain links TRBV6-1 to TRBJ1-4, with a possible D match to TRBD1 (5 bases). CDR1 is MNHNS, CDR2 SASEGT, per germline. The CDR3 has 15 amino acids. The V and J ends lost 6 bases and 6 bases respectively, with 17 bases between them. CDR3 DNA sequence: TGTGCCAGCAGAGAGAGACAGTTTGTAGATGAAAAACTGTTTTTT. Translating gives CASRERQFVDEKLFF.

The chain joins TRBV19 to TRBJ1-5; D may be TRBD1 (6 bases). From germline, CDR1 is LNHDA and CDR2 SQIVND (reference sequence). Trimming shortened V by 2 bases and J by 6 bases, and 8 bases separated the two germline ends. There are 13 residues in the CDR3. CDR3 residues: CASSIIGGQPQHF. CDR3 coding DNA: TGTGCCAGTAGTATAATAGGGGGTCAGCCCCAGCATTTT.

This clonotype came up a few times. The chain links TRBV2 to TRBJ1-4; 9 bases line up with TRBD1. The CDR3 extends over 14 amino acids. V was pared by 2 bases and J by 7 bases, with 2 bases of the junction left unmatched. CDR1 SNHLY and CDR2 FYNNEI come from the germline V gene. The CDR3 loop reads CASSERTGAEKLFF. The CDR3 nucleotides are TGTGCCAGCAGTGAAAGGACAGGGGCTGAAAAACTGTTTTTT.

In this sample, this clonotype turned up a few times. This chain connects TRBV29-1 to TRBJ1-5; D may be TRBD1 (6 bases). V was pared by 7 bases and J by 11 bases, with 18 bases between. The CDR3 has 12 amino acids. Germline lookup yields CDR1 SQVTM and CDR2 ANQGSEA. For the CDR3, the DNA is TGCAGCGCGGCCAAGACAGGCGGGACCCAGCATTTT. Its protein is CSAAKTGGTQHF.

CDR3 bases: TGTGCCAGCAGCTTATACGGGGATGAAAAACTGTTTTTT. As protein: CASSLYGDEKLFF. The J gene is TRBJ1-4, the V gene TRBV7-9; D not resolved. The CDR3 extends over 13 amino acids. Germline CDR1 reads SEHNR; CDR2 reads FQNEAQ (reference sequence). Trimming took off 2 bases at V and 6 bases at J, with 7 bases between the two ends.

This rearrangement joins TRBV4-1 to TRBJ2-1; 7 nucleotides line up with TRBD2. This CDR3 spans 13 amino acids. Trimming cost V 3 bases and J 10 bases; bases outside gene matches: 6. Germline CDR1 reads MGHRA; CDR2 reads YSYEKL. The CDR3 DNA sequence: TGCGCCAGCAGCCAGGCCCTAGCGGCCGAGCAGTTCTTC. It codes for CASSQALAAEQFF.

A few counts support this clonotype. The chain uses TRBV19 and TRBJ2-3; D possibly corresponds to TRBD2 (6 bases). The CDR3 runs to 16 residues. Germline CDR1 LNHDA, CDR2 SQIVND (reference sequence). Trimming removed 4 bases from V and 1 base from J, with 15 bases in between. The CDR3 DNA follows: TGTGCCAGTAGTACGGCCGGGCGGGGCGGCACAGATACGCAGTATTTT. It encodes CASSTAGRGGTDTQYF.

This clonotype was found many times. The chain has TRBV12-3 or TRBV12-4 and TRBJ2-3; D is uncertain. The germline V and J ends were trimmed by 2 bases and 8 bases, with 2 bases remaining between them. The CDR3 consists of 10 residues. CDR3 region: CASSLRTQYF. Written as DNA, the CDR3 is TGTGCCAGCAGTTTACGTACGCAGTATTTT.

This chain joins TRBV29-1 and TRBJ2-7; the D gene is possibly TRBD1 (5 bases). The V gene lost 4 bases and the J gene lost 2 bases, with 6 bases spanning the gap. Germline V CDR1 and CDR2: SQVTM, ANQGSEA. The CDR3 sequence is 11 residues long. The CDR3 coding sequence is TGCAGCGTTGGACAGCCCTACGAGCAGTACTTC. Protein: CSVGQPYEQYF.

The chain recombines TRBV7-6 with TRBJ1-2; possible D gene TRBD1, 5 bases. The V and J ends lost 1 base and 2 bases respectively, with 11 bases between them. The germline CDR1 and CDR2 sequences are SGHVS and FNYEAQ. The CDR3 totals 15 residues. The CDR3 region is CASSLGAGTNYGYTF. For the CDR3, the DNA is TGTGCCAGCAGCTTAGGTGCGGGGACGAACTATGGCTACACCTTC.

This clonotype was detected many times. The CDR3 DNA sequence: TGTGCCAGCAGCCTAAGAGGGACATCAAGCAATCAGCCCCAGCATTTT. This sequence encodes CASSLRGTSSNQPQHF. The chain recombines TRBV3-1 with TRBJ1-5, with D possibly TRBD1 on 6 matching bases. Germline values: CDR1 LGHDT, CDR2 YNNKEL (reference sequence). This CDR3 is built from 16 residues. With 4 bases removed from V and 1 base from J, the gap between germline ends came to 14 bases.

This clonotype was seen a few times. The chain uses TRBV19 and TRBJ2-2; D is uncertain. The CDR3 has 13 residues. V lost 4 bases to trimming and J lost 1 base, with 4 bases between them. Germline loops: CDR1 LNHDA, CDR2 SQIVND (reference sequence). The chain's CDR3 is CASSRVNTGELFF. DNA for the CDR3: TGTGCCAGTAGTAGGGTGAACACCGGGGAGCTGTTTTTT.

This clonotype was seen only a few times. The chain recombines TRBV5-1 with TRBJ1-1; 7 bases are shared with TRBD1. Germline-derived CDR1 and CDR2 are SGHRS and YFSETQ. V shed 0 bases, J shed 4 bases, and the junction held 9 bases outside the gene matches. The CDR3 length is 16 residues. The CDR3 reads CASSLGTGVYSTEAFF. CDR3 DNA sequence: TGCGCCAGCAGCTTGGGCACAGGGGTTTATAGCACTGAAGCTTTCTTT.

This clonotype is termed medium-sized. CDR3 sequence reads: CSVGDRGYGYTF. The CDR3 DNA is TGCAGCGTTGGGGACAGGGGGTATGGCTACACCTTC. This chain connects TRBV29-1 to TRBJ1-2; 11 nucleotides agree with TRBD1. The CDR3 sequence is 12 residues long. Germline V gives CDR1 SQVTM, CDR2 ANQGSEA. With V trimmed by 4 bases and J by 5 bases, 0 bases remained unmatched.

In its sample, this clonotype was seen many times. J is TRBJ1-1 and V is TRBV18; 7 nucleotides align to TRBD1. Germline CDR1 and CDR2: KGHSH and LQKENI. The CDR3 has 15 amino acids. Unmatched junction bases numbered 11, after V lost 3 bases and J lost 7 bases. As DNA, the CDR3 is TGTGCCAGCTCACCCATGGTTACAGGGGCGGTTGAAGCTTTCTTT. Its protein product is CASSPMVTGAVEAFF.

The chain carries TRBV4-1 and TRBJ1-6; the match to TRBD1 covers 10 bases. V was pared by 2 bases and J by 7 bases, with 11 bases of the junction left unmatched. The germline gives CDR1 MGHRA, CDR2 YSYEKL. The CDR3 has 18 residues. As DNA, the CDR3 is TGCGCCAGCAGCCAACTTATACCGAGACAGGGGGCGAATTCACCCCTCCACTTT. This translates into CASSQLIPRQGANSPLHF.

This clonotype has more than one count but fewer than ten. This chain's CDR3 is CASSPGGSTGLNTEAFF. Here the CDR3 DNA reads TGTGCCAGCAGCCCCGGCGGGTCTACAGGGTTGAACACTGAAGCTTTCTTT. This chain joins TRBV3-1 and TRBJ1-1; possible D gene TRBD1, 6 bases. The CDR3 is 17 residues long. The V end was cut by 4 bases, the J end by 0 bases, with 18 bases between. Germline V lookup: CDR1 LGHDT, CDR2 YNNKEL (reference sequence).

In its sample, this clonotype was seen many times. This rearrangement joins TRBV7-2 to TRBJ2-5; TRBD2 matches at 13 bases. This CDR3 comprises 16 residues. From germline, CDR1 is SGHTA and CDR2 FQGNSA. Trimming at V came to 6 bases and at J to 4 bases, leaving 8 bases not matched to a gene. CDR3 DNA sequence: TGTGCCAGCAGACTAACTAGCGGGGGGGTCCGAGAGACCCAGTACTTC. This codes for CASRLTSGGVRETQYF.

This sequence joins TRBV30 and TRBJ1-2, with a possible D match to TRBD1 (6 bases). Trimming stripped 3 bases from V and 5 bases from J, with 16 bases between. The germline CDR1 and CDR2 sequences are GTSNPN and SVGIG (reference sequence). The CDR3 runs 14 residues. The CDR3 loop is CAWSTNTGKYGYTF. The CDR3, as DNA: TGTGCCTGGAGCACTAATACAGGGAAATATGGCTACACCTTC.

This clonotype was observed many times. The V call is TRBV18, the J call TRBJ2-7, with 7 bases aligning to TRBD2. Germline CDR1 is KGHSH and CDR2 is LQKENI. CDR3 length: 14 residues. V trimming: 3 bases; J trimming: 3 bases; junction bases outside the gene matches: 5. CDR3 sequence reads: CASSPPGLSYEQYF. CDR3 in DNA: TGTGCCAGCTCACCGCCGGGACTAAGCTACGAGCAGTACTTC.

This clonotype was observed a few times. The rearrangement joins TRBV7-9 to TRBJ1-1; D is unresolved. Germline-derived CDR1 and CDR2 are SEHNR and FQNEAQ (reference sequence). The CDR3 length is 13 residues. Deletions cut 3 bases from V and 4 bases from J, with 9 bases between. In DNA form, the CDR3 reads TGTGCCAGCAGCTTCTCAGGAATCACTGAAGCTTTCTTT. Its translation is CASSFSGITEAFF.